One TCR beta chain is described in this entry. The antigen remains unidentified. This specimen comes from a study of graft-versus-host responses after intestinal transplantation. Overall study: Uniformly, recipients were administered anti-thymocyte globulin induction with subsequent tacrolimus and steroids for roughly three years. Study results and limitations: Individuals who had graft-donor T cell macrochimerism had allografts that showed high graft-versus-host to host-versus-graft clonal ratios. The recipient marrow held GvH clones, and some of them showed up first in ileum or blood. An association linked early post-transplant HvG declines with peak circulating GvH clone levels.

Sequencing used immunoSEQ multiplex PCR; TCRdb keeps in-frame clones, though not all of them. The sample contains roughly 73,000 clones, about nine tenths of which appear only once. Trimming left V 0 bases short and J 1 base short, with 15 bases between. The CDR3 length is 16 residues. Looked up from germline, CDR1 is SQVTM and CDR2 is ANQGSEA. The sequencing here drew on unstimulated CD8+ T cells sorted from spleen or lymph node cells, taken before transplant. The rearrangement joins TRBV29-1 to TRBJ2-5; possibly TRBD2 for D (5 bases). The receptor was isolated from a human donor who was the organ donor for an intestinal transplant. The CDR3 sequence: CSVEDRLSGPQETQYF. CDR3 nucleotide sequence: TGCAGCGTTGAAGATCGACTATCCGGCCCCCAAGAGACCCAGTACTTC.